This T cell receptor beta chain was documented in a study of regulatory T cells in long-lasting Graves disease. V shed 1 base, J shed 4 bases, and the junction held 1 base outside the gene matches. The CDR3 has 14 amino acids. Germline assignment: CDR1 SGHKS and CDR2 YYEKEE (reference sequence). Worth noting for this clonotype: Its matching antigen is unknown.

Libraries of TCR beta came from iRepertoire HTBI primers plus Arm-PCR of CDR3 regions. From the multiplex PCR reads, TCRdb called clonotypes with MiXCR, one entry per CDR3 protein. The sample contains 350,000 to 550,000 distinct CDR3 sequences, about 15% of which appear only once. Study-wide results and limits: In persistent patients, shared public clonotypes (more than 2,500) outnumbered those in new patients (approximately 880).

The time point: newly diagnosed GD, antithyroid drugs for less than 3 months. Scientists built the TCR library using RNA that was extracted from PBMCs. An endocrinology department located in Xi'an, China, was where the patients came from. In addition, the sample was reused for a study of T cells in Graves' hyperthyroidism and ophthalmopathy.

The sample here was peripheral blood mononuclear cells (PBMCs), taken at new diagnosis, from a patient treated with antithyroid drugs. J is TRBJ2-2 and V is TRBV5-5, with 7 nucleotides matching TRBD2. This receptor was obtained from a woman in her 30s with Graves disease. The CDR3, as DNA: TGTGCCAGCAGCTTGAGGGAGGGCACCGGGGAGCTGTTTTTT. This translates into CASSLREGTGELFF.